This T cell receptor beta chain came from a study of response to subunit inactivated influenza vaccine. This clonotype was recorded many times. Its antigen is as yet unknown. The V end was cut by 0 bases, the J end by 2 bases, with 13 bases between. CDR3 length equals 17 residues. Germline CDR1 reads MGHRA; CDR2 reads YSYEKL. Each CDR3 protein is one row after TCRdb ran MiXCR on the RT-PCR reads. The repertoire holds 600,000 to 850,000 distinct CDR3 sequences, with 14% as singletons. Study-wide results and limits: The authors suggested that few new T cells are recruited per seasonal influenza vaccination.

This receptor was obtained from a middle-aged man who received an inactivated influenza vaccine. Sequencing was performed on PBMCs from blood, taken roughly 15 days before vaccination. The J gene is TRBJ2-2, the V gene TRBV4-1; D is ambiguous. CDR3 sequence (DNA): TGCGCCAGCAGCCAAGAGGGTTACGGGCTCAACACCGGGGAGCTGTTTTTT. It translates to CASSQEGYGLNTGELFF.